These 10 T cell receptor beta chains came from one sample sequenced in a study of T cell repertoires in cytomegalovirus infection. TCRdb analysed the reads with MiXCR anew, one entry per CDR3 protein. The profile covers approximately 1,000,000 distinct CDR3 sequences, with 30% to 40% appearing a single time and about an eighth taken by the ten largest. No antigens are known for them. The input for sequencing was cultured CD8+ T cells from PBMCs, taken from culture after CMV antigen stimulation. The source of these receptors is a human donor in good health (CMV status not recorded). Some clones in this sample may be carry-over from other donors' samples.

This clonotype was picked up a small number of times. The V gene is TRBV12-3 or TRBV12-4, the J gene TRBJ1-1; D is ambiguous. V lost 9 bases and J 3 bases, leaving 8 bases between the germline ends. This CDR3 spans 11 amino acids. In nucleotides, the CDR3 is TGTGCCAGTATATGGGACACTGAAGCTTTCTTT. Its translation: CASIWDTEAFF.

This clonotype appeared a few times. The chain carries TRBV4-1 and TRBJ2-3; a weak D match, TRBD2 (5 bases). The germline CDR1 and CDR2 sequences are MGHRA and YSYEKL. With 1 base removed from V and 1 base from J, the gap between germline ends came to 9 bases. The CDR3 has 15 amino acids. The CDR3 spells CASSQVSRGTDTQYF. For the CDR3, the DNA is TGCGCCAGCAGCCAAGTTTCGAGGGGCACAGATACGCAGTATTTT.

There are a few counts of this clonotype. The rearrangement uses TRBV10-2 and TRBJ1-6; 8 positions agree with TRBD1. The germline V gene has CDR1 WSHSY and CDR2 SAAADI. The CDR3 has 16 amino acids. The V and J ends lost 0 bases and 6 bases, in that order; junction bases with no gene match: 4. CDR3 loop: CASSESGQGLNSPLHF. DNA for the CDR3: TGCGCCAGCAGTGAGTCAGGACAGGGTCTTAATTCACCCCTCCACTTT.

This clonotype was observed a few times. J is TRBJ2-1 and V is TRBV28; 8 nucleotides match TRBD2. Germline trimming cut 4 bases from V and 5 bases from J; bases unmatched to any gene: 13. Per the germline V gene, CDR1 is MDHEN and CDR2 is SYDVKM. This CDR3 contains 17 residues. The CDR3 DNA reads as TGTGCCAGCAGTTCCTTTAGGCGGGGGGCCACACACAATGAGCAGTTCTTC. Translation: CASSSFRRGATHNEQFF.

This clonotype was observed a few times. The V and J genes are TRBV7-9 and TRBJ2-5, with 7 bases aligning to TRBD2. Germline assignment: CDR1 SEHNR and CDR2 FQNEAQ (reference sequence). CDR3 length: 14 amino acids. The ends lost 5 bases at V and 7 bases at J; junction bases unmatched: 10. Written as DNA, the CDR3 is TGTGCCAGCAGCCCCCGACCGGGGGAGGGGACCCAGTACTTC. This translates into CASSPRPGEGTQYF.

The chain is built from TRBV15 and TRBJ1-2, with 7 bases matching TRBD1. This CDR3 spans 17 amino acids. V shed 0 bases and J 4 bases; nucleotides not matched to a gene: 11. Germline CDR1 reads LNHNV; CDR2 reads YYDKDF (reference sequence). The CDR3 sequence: CATSRDRGSGTAYGYTF. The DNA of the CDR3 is TGTGCCACCAGCAGAGATCGGGGGTCCGGGACAGCCTATGGCTACACCTTC.

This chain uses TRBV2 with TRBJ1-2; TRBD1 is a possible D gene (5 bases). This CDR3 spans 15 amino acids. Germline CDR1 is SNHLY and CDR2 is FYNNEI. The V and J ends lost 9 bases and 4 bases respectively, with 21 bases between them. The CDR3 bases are TGTGCCAGTTCCCCAGAGGCTCCCGACAGCTATGGCTACACCTTC. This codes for CASSPEAPDSYGYTF.

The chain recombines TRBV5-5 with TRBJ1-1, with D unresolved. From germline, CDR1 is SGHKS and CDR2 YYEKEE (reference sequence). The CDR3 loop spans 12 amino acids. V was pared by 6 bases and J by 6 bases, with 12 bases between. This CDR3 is CASTQYPPEAFF. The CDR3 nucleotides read TGTGCCAGCACCCAGTACCCGCCTGAAGCTTTCTTT. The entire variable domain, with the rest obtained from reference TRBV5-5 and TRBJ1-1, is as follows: DAGVTQSPTHLIKTRGQQVTLRCSPISGHKSVSWYQQVLGQGPQFIFQYYEKEERGRGNFPDRFSARQFPNYSSELNVNALLLGDSALYLCASTQYPPEAFFGQGTRLTVV.

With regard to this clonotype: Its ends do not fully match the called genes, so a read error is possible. CDR3 nucleotides: TGTGCCAGCAGCCAAGTCGGCAGGGGGCTTACGCAGTATTTC. This gives the protein CASSQVGRGLTQYF. The J gene is TRBJ2-3, the V gene TRBV3-1; 8 nucleotides match TRBD1. Germline V gene sequence: CDR1 LGHDT, CDR2 YNNKEL (reference sequence). The CDR3 covers 14 residues.

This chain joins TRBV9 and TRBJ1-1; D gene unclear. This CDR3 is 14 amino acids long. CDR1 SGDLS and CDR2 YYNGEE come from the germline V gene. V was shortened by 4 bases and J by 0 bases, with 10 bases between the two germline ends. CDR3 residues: CASSLTSMNTEAFF. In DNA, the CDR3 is TGTGCCAGCAGCCTAACAAGCATGAACACTGAAGCTTTCTTT.